The rows below give T cell receptor beta chains drawn from one sample of a study of blood T cell repertoires in COVID-19. Repertoires were generated with immunoSEQ multiplex PCR, while TCRdb's copy carries only in-frame clones and drops some. In the table there are over 150,000 clones, approximately 82% of which are singletons. Sequences were obtained from peripheral blood. The receptors were gathered from a human donor in a cohort sampled during active COVID-19. Both conserved end residues are part of each CDR3. Fields, in order: D gene, V gene, clone size, J gene, CDR3 DNA, CDR3 protein. The D gene is left open where the match is weak. The size field is filled for only some rows; it gives once, few, many or a size class.

>TRBD1|TRBV30|NA|TRBJ2-7
TGTGCCTGGGACGGACAGGGCTACGAGCAGTACTTC
CAWDGQGYEQYF
>NA|TRBV3-1/TRBV3-2|NA|TRBJ1-4
TGTGCCAGCAGCCAAGGCGCAACTAATGAAAAACTGTTTTTT
CASSQGATNEKLFF
>NA|TRBV7-6|NA|TRBJ2-7
TGTGCCAGCAGCTTAGGAGTGGGACTGGGGTCCTACGAGCAGTACTTC
CASSLGVGLGSYEQYF
>TRBD2|TRBV18|once|TRBJ2-1
TGTGCCAGCTCACCGAGGACTAGCGTCTTAGATGAGCAGTTCTTC
CASSPRTSVLDEQFF
>TRBD1|TRBV28|NA|TRBJ1-4
TGTGCCAGCAGTTTCTGGTCGGGACAGGGAGGTGAAAAACTGTTTTTT
CASSFWSGQGGEKLFF
>NA|TRBV6-2/TRBV6-3|NA|TRBJ1-1
TGTGCCAGCAGTTTGTTGGCGCGGGGGACTGAAGCTTTCTTT
CASSLLARGTEAFF
>NA|TRBV5-1|NA|TRBJ2-5
TGCGCCAGCAGCTCTCCGGGACTTACCCCGGAGACCCAGTACTTC
CASSSPGLTPETQYF
>TRBD2|TRBV7-2|NA|TRBJ2-1
TGTGCCAGCAGCTTACCGGGACTAGGCTATGAGCAGTTCTTC
CASSLPGLGYEQFF
>TRBD2|TRBV7-2|NA|TRBJ2-7
TGTGCCAGCAGCTTAGTAGGTAGCGGGAGGGCCCGCGCCTACGAGCAGTACTTC
CASSLVGSGRARAYEQYF
>TRBD2|TRBV14|NA|TRBJ2-2
TGTGCCAGCAGCGACTCAGCACTAGCGGGAGTCGCGAACACCGGGGAGCTGTTTTTT
CASSDSALAGVANTGELFF
>TRBD1|TRBV5-5|NA|TRBJ1-4
TGTGCCAGCATGCCGGGACAGAGTAATGAAAAACTGTTTTTT
CASMPGQSNEKLFF
>NA|TRBV5-1|NA|TRBJ2-7
TGCGCCAGCAGCCCCCAGGGGTCCGACTACGAGCAGTACTTC
CASSPQGSDYEQYF
>NA|TRBV27|once|TRBJ2-1
TGTGCCAGCAGCCCGGGACTCTGGAATGAGCAGTTCTTC
CASSPGLWNEQFF
>TRBD1|TRBV5-5|NA|TRBJ2-5
TGTGCCAGCAGCTCCTGGGGGACAGGAGAAAAAGAGACCCAGTACTTC
CASSSWGTGEKETQYF
>NA|TRBV6-5|NA|TRBJ1-5
TGTGCCAGCAGTTACGTCCAGGGCGGACAGCCCCAGCATTTT
CASSYVQGGQPQHF
>TRBD1|TRBV5-1|NA|TRBJ2-6
TGCGCCAGCAGCTGGAGCCCGGGACAGACTTCGGAATCTGGGGCCAACGTCCTGACTTTC
CASSWSPGQTSESGANVLTF
>NA|TRBV28|NA|TRBJ2-7
TGTGCCAGCAGTTTCCCGGACAGCTCCTACGAGCAGTACTTC
CASSFPDSSYEQYF
>TRBD1|TRBV6-5|NA|TRBJ2-2
TGTGCCAGCAGTTATGGAAACAGGGGCACCGGGGAGCTGTTTTTT
CASSYGNRGTGELFF
>NA|TRBV2|NA|TRBJ2-7
TGTGCCAGCAGTAAACTTAACAGGGGGGGTCACGAGCAGTACTTC
CASSKLNRGGHEQYF
>NA|TRBV5-1|NA|TRBJ2-3
TGCGCCAGCAGCTTTGGGCCGAACACAGATACGCAGTATTTT
CASSFGPNTDTQYF
>TRBD1|TRBV2|NA|TRBJ2-2
TGTGCCAGCGACCGGGACAGTTACACCGGGGAGCTGTTTTTT
CASDRDSYTGELFF
>TRBD1|TRBV5-6|NA|TRBJ1-2
TGTGCCAGCAGCTTACAGGGGGAATACTATGGCTACACCTTC
CASSLQGEYYGYTF
>TRBD1|TRBV24-1|NA|TRBJ2-1
TGTGCCACCAGTGAACAGACAGGGGGGACCTACAATGAGCAGTTCTTC
CATSEQTGGTYNEQFF
>TRBD1|TRBV29-1|NA|TRBJ2-2
TGCAGCGTTGATAAGACAGGGGGGGTGACCGGGGAGCTGTTTTTT
CSVDKTGGVTGELFF
>NA|TRBV2|NA|TRBJ2-5
TGTGCCAGCAGGGGACAACAGGGGGGGCAAGAGACCCAGTACTTC
CASRGQQGGQETQYF
>TRBD2|TRBV27|NA|TRBJ2-7
TGTGCCAGCGGCGCAACTAGCGGGAAATCCTACGAGCAGTACTTC
CASGATSGKSYEQYF
>NA|TRBV5-4|few|TRBJ2-7
TGTGCCAGCACCGCGGGACTCCGAATGGCCGAGCAGTACTTC
CASTAGLRMAEQYF
>TRBD2|TRBV7-2|NA|TRBJ2-1
TGTGCCAGCAGCTTGGGCCTAGCGGGAATCTACAATGAGCAGTTCTTC
CASSLGLAGIYNEQFF
>NA|TRBV12-5|NA|TRBJ1-5
TGTGCTAGTGGTTTGGTATATTCTGACAGTTACAATCAGCCCCAGCATTTT
CASGLVYSDSYNQPQHF
>TRBD1|TRBV19|NA|TRBJ1-1
TGTGCCAGTAGTATTGACAGGGGCACTGAAGCTTTCTTT
CASSIDRGTEAFF
>TRBD2|TRBV6-6|NA|TRBJ2-1
TGTGCCAGCAGCCCCCCTAGCGGGAGGGCTCACAATGAGCAGTTCTTC
CASSPPSGRAHNEQFF
>TRBD1|TRBV2|NA|TRBJ1-6
TGTGCCAGCAGCCCGGACAGGGGTTATTCACCCCTCCACTTT
CASSPDRGYSPLHF
>NA|TRBV4-2|NA|TRBJ2-3
TGTGCCAGCAGCCAAGATGCCGGGGATTCGGGCACGCAGTATTTT
CASSQDAGDSGTQYF
>NA|TRBV19|NA|TRBJ1-5
TGTGCCAGTAGTATAGATCGGGGCAATCAGCCCCAGCATTTT
CASSIDRGNQPQHF
>NA|TRBV7-9|few|TRBJ1-4
TGTGCCAGCAGCCCGCGAGGCCTCCTTGCAACTAATGAAAAACTGTTTTTT
CASSPRGLLATNEKLFF
>TRBD2|TRBV19|NA|TRBJ2-7
TGTGCCAGTAGTAACGAGCCACGGGGGGGTCGAGAGCAGTACTTC
CASSNEPRGGREQYF
>TRBD1|TRBV25-1|NA|TRBJ1-2
TGTGCCAGCAGTGAAAGAGGGACAGGGGTGGATGGCTACACCTTC
CASSERGTGVDGYTF
>TRBD2|TRBV4-1|NA|TRBJ2-7
TGCGCCAGCAGCCTCCAGACTAGCAGCGGCTACGAGCAGTACTTC
CASSLQTSSGYEQYF
>NA|TRBV12-3/TRBV12-4|NA|TRBJ2-3
TGTGCCAGCACCATCACGGGGTCCGATACGCAGTATTTT
CASTITGSDTQYF
>NA|TRBV5-1|NA|TRBJ2-7
TGCGCCAGCAGCTTTGGCCTCTTGAGGGAGCAGTACTTC
CASSFGLLREQYF
>TRBD1|TRBV6-6|NA|TRBJ1-2
TGTGCCAGCAGTCAGGGGGCCTATGGCTACACCTTC
CASSQGAYGYTF
>TRBD1|TRBV6-6|NA|TRBJ1-1
TGTGCCAGCAGTCCAGACAGGGCGAACACTGAAGCTTTCTTT
CASSPDRANTEAFF
>TRBD1|TRBV19|NA|TRBJ1-2
TGTGCCAGTAGTACCGGGACAGGGGCATACGGCTACACCTTC
CASSTGTGAYGYTF
>NA|TRBV2|NA|TRBJ1-1
TGTGCCAGCACCCCGGGCAGGGTAGTAGGCACTGAAGCTTTCTTT
CASTPGRVVGTEAFF
>NA|TRBV29-1|NA|TRBJ1-2
TGCAGCGTTGAATTTGGCAGGGGATCTGGCTACACCTTC
CSVEFGRGSGYTF
>TRBD1|TRBV27|NA|TRBJ1-1
TGTGCCAGCAGTCGCGCAGGGGGACCCACTGAAGCTTTCTTT
CASSRAGGPTEAFF
>NA|TRBV29-1|NA|TRBJ2-5
TGCAGCGTTGAAAAACGACTTGGGGAGACCCAGTACTTC
CSVEKRLGETQYF
>TRBD1|TRBV10-3|few|TRBJ1-5
TGTGCCATCCGGGACAGTGTAAATCAGCCCCAGCATTTT
CAIRDSVNQPQHF
>TRBD1|TRBV9|NA|TRBJ2-5
TGTGCCAGCAGCCCCCAGGGGGCCTTCGGAACGGAGACCCAGTACTTC
CASSPQGAFGTETQYF
>TRBD2|TRBV7-2|NA|TRBJ2-3
TGTGCCAGCAGCTTAGCTAGGAGCGGGAGAGACGGGGCAGATACGCAGTATTTT
CASSLARSGRDGADTQYF